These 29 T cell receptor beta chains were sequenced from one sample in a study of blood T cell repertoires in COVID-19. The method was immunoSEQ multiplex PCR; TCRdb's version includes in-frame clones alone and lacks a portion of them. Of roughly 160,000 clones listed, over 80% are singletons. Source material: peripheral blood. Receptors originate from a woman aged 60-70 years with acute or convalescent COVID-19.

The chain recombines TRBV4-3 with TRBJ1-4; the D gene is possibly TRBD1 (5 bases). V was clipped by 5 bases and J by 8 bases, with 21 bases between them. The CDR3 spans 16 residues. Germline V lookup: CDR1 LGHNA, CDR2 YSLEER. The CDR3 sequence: CASSERKVGGSEKLFF. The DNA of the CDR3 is TGCGCCAGCAGCGAGAGAAAGGTCGGGGGTTCCGAAAAACTGTTTTTT.

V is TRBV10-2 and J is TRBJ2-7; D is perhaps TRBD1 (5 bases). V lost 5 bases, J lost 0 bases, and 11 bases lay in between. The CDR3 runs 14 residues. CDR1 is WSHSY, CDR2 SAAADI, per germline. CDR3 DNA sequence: TGCGCCAGCAGTCTGGGGCAGAGCTCCTACGAGCAGTACTTC. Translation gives CASSLGQSSYEQYF.

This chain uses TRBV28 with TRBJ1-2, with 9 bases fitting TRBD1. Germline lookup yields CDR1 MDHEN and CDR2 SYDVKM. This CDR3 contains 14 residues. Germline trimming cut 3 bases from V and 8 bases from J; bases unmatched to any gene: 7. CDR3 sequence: CASSFDRGDGGYTF. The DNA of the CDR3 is TGTGCCAGCAGTTTCGACAGGGGGGACGGCGGCTACACCTTC.

Here the CDR3 reads CSVDGDNEQFF. In DNA, the CDR3 is TGCAGCGTTGACGGGGACAATGAGCAGTTCTTC. The chain combines TRBV29-1 with TRBJ2-1; D may be TRBD2 (5 bases). The germline gives CDR1 SQVTM, CDR2 ANQGSEA. The CDR3 has 11 residues. V lost 3 bases to trimming and J lost 5 bases, with 5 bases between them.

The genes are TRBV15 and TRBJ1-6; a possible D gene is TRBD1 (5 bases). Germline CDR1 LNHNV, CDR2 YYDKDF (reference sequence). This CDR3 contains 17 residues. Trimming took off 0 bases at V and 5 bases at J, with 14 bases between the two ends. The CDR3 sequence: CATSRDQATGDNSPLHF. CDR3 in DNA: TGTGCCACCAGCAGAGATCAGGCAACGGGGGATAATTCACCCCTCCACTTT.

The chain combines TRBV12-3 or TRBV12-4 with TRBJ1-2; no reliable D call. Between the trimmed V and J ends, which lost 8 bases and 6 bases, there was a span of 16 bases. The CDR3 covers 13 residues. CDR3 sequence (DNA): TGTGCCAGCCGATCCCAGGCCAGGAATGGCTACACCTTC. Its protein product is CASRSQARNGYTF.

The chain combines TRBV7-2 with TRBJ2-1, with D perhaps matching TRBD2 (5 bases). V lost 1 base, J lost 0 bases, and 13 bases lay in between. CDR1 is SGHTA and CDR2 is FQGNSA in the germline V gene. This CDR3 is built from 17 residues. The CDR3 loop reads CASSLEGARRSYNEQFF. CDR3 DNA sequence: TGTGCCAGCAGCTTAGAGGGAGCCCGCCGCTCCTACAATGAGCAGTTCTTC.

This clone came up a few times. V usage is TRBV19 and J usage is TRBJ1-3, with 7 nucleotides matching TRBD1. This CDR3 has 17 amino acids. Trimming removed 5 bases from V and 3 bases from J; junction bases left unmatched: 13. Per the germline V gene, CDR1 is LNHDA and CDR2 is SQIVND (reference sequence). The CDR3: CASSWPGDSRDGNTIYF. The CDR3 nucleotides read TGTGCCAGTAGTTGGCCCGGGGACAGCCGGGATGGAAACACCATATATTTT. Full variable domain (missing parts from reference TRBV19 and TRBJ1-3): DGGITQSPKYLFRKEGQNVTLSCEQNLNHDAMYWYRQDPGQGLRLIYYSQIVNDFQKGDIAEGYSVSREKKESFPLTVTSAQKNPTAFYLCASSWPGDSRDGNTIYFGEGSWLTVV.

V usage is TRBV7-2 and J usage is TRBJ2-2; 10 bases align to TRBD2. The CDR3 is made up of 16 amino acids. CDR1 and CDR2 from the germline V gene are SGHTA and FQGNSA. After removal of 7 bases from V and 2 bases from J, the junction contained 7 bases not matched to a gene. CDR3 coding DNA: TGTGCCAGCACCAACAAGCGGGGGGGTAACACCGGGGAGCTGTTTTTT. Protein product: CASTNKRGGNTGELFF.

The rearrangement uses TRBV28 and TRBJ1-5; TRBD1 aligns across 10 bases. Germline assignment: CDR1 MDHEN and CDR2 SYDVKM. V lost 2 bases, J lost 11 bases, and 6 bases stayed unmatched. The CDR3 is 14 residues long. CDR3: CASSLGQGVGAQHF. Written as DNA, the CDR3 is TGTGCCAGCAGTTTAGGACAGGGGGTAGGAGCCCAGCATTTT. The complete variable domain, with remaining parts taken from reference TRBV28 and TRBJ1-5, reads DVKVTQSSRYLVKRTGEKVFLECVQDMDHENMFWYRQDPGLGLRLIYFSYDVKMKEKGDIPEGYSVSREKKERFSLILESASTNQTSMYLCASSLGQGVGAQHFGDGTRLSIL.

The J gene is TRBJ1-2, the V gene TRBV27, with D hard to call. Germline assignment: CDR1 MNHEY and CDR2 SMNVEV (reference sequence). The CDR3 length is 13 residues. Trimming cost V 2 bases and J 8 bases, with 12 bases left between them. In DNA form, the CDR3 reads TGTGCCAGCAGTTTAGATGGGCGGGGAGGCTACACCTTC. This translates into CASSLDGRGGYTF.

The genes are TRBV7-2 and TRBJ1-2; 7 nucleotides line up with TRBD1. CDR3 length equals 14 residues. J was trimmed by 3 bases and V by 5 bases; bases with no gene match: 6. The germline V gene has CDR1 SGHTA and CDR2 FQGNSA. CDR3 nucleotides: TGTGCCAGCAGCAGAGACAGGGTAGACTATGGCTACACCTTC. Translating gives CASSRDRVDYGYTF.

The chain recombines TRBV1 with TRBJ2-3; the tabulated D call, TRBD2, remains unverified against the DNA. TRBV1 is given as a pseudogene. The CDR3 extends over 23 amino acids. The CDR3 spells CTSSPAGPRTSGPQVTGPRPQYF. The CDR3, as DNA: TGCACCAGCAGCCCCGCTGGACCCCGGACTAGCGGGCCCCAAGTGACCGGCCCGAGGCCGCAGTATTTT.

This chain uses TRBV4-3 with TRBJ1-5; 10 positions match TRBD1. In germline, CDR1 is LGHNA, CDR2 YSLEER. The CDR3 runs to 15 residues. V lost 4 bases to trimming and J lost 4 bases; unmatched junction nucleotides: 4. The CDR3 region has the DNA TGCGCCAGCAGCCGGGACAGGGGTGGAAATCAGCCCCAGCATTTT. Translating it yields CASSRDRGGNQPQHF.

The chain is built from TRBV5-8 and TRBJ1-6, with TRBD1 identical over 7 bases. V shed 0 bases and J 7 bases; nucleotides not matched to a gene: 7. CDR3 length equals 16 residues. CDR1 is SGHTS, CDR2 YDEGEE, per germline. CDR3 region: CASSLADRVWNSPLHF. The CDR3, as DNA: TGTGCCAGCAGCTTGGCTGACAGGGTGTGGAATTCACCCCTCCACTTT.

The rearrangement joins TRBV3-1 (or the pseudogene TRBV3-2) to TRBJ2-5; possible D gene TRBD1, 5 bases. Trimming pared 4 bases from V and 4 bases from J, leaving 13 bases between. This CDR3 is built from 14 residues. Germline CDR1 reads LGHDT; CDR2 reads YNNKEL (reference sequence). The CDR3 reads CASSLRVVGETQYF. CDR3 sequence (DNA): TGTGCCAGCAGCCTCAGGGTGGTTGGAGAGACCCAGTACTTC.

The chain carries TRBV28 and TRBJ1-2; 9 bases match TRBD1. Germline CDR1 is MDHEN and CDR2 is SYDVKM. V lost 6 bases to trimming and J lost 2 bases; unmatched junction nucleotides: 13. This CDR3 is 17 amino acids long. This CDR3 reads CASSRPGTGSENYGYTF. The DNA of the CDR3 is TGTGCCAGCAGCCGTCCCGGGACAGGGAGTGAGAACTATGGCTACACCTTC.

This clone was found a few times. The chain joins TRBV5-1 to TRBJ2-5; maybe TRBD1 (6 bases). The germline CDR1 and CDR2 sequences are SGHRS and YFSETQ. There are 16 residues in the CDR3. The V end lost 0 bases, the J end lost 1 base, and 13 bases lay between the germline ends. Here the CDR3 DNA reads TGCGCCAGCAGCTTGGCTGGCAGGGGAGCCCAAGAGACCCAGTACTTC. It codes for CASSLAGRGAQETQYF. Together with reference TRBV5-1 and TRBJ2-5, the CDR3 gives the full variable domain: KAGVTQTPRYLIKTRGQQVTLSCSPISGHRSVSWYQQTPGQGLQFLFEYFSETQRNKGNFPGRFSGRQFSNSRSEMNVSTLELGDSALYLCASSLAGRGAQETQYFGPGTRLLVL.

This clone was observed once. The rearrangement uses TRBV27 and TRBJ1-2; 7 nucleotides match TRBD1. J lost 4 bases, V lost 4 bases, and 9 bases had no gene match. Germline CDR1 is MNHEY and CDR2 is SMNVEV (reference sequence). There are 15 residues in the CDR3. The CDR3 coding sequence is TGTGCCAGCAGTTCCCTCCAAGGGGGCAGCTATGGCTACACCTTC. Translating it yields CASSSLQGGSYGYTF.

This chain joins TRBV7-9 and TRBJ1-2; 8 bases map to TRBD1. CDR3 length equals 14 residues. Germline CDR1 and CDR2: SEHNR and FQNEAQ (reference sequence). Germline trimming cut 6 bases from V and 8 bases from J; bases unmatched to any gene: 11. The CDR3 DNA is TGTGCCAGCAGGACCGGACAGGGACTGGGAGGCTACACCTTC. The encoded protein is CASRTGQGLGGYTF.

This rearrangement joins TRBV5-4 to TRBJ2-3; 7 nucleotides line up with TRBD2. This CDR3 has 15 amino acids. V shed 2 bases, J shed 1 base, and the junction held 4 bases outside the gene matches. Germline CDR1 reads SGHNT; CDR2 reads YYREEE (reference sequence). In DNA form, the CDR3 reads TGTGCCAGCAGCTTTGGCGGGGGTGGCACAGATACGCAGTATTTT. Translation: CASSFGGGGTDTQYF.

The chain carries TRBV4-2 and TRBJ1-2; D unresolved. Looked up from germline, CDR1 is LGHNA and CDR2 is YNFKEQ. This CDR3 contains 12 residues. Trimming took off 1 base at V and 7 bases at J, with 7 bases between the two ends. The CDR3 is CASSQGGSGYTF. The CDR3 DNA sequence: TGTGCCAGCAGCCAAGGAGGGTCTGGCTACACCTTC.

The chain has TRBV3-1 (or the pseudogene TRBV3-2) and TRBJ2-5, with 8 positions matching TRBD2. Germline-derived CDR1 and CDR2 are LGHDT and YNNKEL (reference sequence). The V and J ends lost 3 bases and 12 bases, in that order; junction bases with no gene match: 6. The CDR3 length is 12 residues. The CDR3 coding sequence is TGTGCCAGCAGCCAGAGCGGGGGTGTGGAGTACTTC. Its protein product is CASSQSGGVEYF.

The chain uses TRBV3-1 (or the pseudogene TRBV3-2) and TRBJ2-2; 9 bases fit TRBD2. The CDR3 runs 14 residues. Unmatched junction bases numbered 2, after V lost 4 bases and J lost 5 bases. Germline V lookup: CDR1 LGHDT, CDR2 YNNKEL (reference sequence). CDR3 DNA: TGTGCCAGCAGCCCTCTAGCGGGAACCGGGGAGCTGTTTTTT. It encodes CASSPLAGTGELFF.

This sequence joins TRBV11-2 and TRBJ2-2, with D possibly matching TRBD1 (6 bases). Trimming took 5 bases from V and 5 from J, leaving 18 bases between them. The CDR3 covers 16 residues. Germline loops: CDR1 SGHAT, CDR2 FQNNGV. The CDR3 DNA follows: TGTGCCAGCAGCCGAGTCGCCGGACAGAGGACCGGGGAGCTGTTTTTT. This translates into CASSRVAGQRTGELFF.

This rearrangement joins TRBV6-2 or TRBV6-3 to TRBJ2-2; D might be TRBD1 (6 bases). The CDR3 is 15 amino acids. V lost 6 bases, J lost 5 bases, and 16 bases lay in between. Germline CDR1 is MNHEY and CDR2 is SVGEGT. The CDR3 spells CASSAQGRGTGELFF. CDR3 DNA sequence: TGTGCCAGCAGCGCACAGGGAAGGGGAACCGGGGAGCTGTTTTTT.

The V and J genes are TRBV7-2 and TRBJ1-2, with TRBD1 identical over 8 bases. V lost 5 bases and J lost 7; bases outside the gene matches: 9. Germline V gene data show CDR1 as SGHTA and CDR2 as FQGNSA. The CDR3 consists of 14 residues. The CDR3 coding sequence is TGTGCCAGCAGCCCTCGTGGCAGGGGGCTTGGCTACACCTTC. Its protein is CASSPRGRGLGYTF.

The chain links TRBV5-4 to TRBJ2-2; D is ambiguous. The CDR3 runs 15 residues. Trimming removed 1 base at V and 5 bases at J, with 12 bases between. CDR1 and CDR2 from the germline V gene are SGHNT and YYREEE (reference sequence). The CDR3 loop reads CASSLTGYGTGELFF. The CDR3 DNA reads TGTGCCAGCAGCTTGACCGGGTATGGGACCGGGGAGCTGTTTTTT.

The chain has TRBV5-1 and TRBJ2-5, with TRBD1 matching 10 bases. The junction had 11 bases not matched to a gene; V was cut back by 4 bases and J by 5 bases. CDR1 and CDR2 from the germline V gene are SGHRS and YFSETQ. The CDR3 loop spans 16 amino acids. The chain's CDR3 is CASSTGQGYQRETQYF. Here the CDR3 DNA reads TGCGCCAGCAGCACGGGACAGGGGTACCAAAGGGAGACCCAGTACTTC. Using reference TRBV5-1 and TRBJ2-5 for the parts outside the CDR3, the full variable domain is KAGVTQTPRYLIKTRGQQVTLSCSPISGHRSVSWYQQTPGQGLQFLFEYFSETQRNKGNFPGRFSGRQFSNSRSEMNVSTLELGDSALYLCASSTGQGYQRETQYFGPGTRLLVL.